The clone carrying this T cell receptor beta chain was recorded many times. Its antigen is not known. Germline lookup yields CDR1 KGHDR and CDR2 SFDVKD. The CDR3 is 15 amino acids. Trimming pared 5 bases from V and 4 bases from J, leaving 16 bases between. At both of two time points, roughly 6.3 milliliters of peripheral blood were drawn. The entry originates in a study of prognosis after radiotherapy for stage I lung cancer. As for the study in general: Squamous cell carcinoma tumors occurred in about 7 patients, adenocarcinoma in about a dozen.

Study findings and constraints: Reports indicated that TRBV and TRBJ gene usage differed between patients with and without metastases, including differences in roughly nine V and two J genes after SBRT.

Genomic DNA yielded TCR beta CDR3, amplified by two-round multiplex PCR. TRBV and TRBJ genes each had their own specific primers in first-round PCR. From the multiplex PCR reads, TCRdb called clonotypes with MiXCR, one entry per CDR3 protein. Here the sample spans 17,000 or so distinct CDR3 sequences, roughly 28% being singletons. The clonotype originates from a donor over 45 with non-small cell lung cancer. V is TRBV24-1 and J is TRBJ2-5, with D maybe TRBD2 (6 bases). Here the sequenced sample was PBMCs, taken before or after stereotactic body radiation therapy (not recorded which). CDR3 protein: CATSGAGTLGETQYF. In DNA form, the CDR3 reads TGTGCCACCAGTGGTGCAGGGACTTTAGGAGAGACCCAGTACTTC.